The 16 T cell receptor beta chains reported below all come from one sample, sequenced in a study of technical replicates of blood from a handful of donors. This table comes from immunoSEQ multiplex PCR, and its TCRdb copy is limited to in-frame clones, with some not included. This sample carries about 93,000 clones, roughly 96% of them seen once, and the ten largest clones take around 0.26%. The sequencing sample was made of T cells isolated from PBMCs. These receptors all come from a human donor in good health.

This clone was seen only a few times. The chain employs TRBV6-5 and TRBJ1-1; no reliable D call. The CDR3 has 13 residues. The germline V and J ends were trimmed by 2 bases and 6 bases, with 10 bases remaining between them. Germline V gene sequence: CDR1 MNHEY, CDR2 SVGAGI. The CDR3, as DNA: TGTGCCAGCAGTTACACCTCGGGTCCTGAAGCTTTCTTT. Its protein product is CASSYTSGPEAFF.

The chain is built from TRBV2 and TRBJ2-3, with a weak D call TRBD2 (6 bases). The V end was cut by 0 bases, the J end by 4 bases, with 14 bases between. The CDR3 loop spans 16 amino acids. Germline CDR1 reads SNHLY; CDR2 reads FYNNEI. In DNA form, the CDR3 reads TGTGCCAGCAGTGAAGCGGGGTGGCGGGGCTCAGATACGCAGTATTTT. Translating it yields CASSEAGWRGSDTQYF.

V usage is TRBV7-9 and J usage is TRBJ1-2; D ambiguous. Germline lookup yields CDR1 SEHNR and CDR2 FQNEAQ (reference sequence). This CDR3 is built from 13 residues. The V end lost 10 bases, the J end lost 6 bases, and 18 bases lay between the germline ends. The DNA of the CDR3 is TGTGCCACCATGACTTCCGGTACGGATGGCTACACCTTC. As protein: CATMTSGTDGYTF.

The gene calls are TRBV5-5 and TRBJ2-7; D perhaps matches TRBD2 (6 bases). The CDR3 length is 14 residues. V gave up 3 bases and J gave up 0 bases, with 10 bases separating them. CDR1 is SGHKS, CDR2 YYEKEE, per germline (reference sequence). CDR3: CASSWGLPSYEQYF. CDR3 bases: TGTGCCAGCAGCTGGGGACTTCCCTCCTACGAGCAGTACTTC.

This rearrangement joins TRBV28 to TRBJ2-7; D remains ambiguous. Trimming took 7 bases from V and 2 from J, leaving 12 bases between them. Looked up from germline, CDR1 is MDHEN and CDR2 is SYDVKM. The CDR3 length is 13 residues. The CDR3 region is CASTLATPYEQYF. As DNA, the CDR3 is TGTGCCAGCACCCTGGCCACACCCTACGAGCAGTACTTC.

This chain uses TRBV4-1 with TRBJ1-2; the D gene is possibly TRBD1 (5 bases). Trimming pared 0 bases from V and 2 bases from J, leaving 13 bases between. CDR1 MGHRA and CDR2 YSYEKL come from the germline V gene. The CDR3 spans 16 residues. This CDR3 reads CASSQEQKGSNYGYTF. CDR3 in DNA: TGCGCCAGCAGCCAAGAGCAAAAGGGGTCCAACTATGGCTACACCTTC.

The chain links TRBV30 to TRBJ2-5; 11 positions agree with TRBD2. J was trimmed by 0 bases and V by 4 bases; bases with no gene match: 7. Germline V lookup: CDR1 GTSNPN, CDR2 SVGIG (reference sequence). The CDR3 has 16 amino acids. CDR3 nucleotide sequence: TGTGCCTGGACCTCACCTAGCGGGGGGCACCAAGAGACCCAGTACTTC. It encodes CAWTSPSGGHQETQYF.

V usage is TRBV6-1 and J usage is TRBJ2-1; D unresolved. The CDR3 is 14 amino acids. Trimming pared 1 base from V and 4 bases from J, leaving 8 bases between. CDR1 and CDR2 from the germline V gene are MNHNS and SASEGT. The CDR3 DNA reads TGTGCCAGCAGTGAAGACAGAGTATACAATGAGCAGTTCTTC. This gives the protein CASSEDRVYNEQFF.

V and J are TRBV4-1 and TRBJ2-7; 10 bases agree with TRBD1. In germline, CDR1 is MGHRA, CDR2 YSYEKL. The CDR3 is 15 residues long. J gave up 4 bases and V 7 bases, and 10 bases lay outside the gene matches. The CDR3 spells CASKPGQGLFYEQYF. CDR3 coding DNA: TGCGCCAGCAAACCGGGACAGGGGCTTTTTTACGAGCAGTACTTC.

The CDR3 DNA is TGTGCCAGCAGCTTTACGGTAGCCAAAAACATTCAGTACTTC. It translates to CASSFTVAKNIQYF. J is TRBJ2-4 and V is TRBV7-2; D ambiguous. V dropped 3 bases and J dropped 0 bases, with 6 bases sitting between them. The CDR3 runs 14 residues. Germline V gene data show CDR1 as SGHTA and CDR2 as FQGNSA.

The genes are TRBV28 and TRBJ1-1; D might be TRBD1 (6 bases). V lost 5 bases and J lost 4, with 14 bases in between. CDR1 is MDHEN, CDR2 SYDVKM, per germline. This CDR3 has 14 amino acids. This CDR3 reads CASSPPGGGTEAFF. The CDR3, as DNA: TGTGCCAGCAGTCCGCCGGGAGGGGGCACTGAAGCTTTCTTT.

The rearrangement uses TRBV9 and TRBJ1-1; D might be TRBD1 (5 bases). Germline CDR1 SGDLS, CDR2 YYNGEE. Trimming removed 4 bases from V and 4 bases from J, with 17 bases in between. This CDR3 contains 15 residues. The CDR3 loop is CASSLHLDSLTEAFF. CDR3 nucleotides: TGTGCCAGCAGCCTCCACCTCGACAGTCTCACTGAAGCTTTCTTT.

The CDR3 sequence: CASSPFRQGQDEQYF. As DNA, the CDR3 is TGTGCCAGCAGTCCTTTTCGACAGGGGCAAGACGAGCAGTACTTC. The chain is built from TRBV7-8 and TRBJ2-7, with 8 positions matching TRBD1. Germline V CDR1 and CDR2: SGHVS, FQNEAQ. V dropped 6 bases and J dropped 5; count of bases not matched to a gene: 12. There are 15 residues in the CDR3.

This chain links TRBV6-1 with TRBJ2-1, with 10 bases lining up with TRBD2. CDR3 length: 15 amino acids. Germline CDR1 is MNHNS and CDR2 is SASEGT. V was clipped by 8 bases and J by 14 bases; unmatched bases: 18. CDR3 sequence: CASLNQREGHVREFF. The CDR3 region has the DNA TGTGCCAGCCTCAACCAGCGGGAGGGCCATGTAAGAGAGTTCTTC.

This clone turned up a few times. This chain uses TRBV10-3 with TRBJ1-1; D may be TRBD1 (6 bases). The length of the CDR3 is 13 residues. Germline assignment: CDR1 ENHRY and CDR2 SYGVKD. Deletions cut 6 bases from V and 1 base from J, with 9 bases between. CDR3 nucleotide sequence: TGTGCCATCAGACCGGACAGGAACACTGAAGCTTTCTTT. This gives the protein CAIRPDRNTEAFF.

The chain has TRBV5-4 and TRBJ2-5; TRBD1 is a possible D gene (5 bases). CDR1 is SGHNT, CDR2 YYREEE, per germline (reference sequence). This CDR3 is built from 12 residues. With 2 bases removed from V and 7 bases from J, the gap between germline ends came to 9 bases. The CDR3 nucleotides read TGTGCCAGCAGCTTACAGGAAGGGACCCAGTACTTC. Protein: CASSLQEGTQYF.